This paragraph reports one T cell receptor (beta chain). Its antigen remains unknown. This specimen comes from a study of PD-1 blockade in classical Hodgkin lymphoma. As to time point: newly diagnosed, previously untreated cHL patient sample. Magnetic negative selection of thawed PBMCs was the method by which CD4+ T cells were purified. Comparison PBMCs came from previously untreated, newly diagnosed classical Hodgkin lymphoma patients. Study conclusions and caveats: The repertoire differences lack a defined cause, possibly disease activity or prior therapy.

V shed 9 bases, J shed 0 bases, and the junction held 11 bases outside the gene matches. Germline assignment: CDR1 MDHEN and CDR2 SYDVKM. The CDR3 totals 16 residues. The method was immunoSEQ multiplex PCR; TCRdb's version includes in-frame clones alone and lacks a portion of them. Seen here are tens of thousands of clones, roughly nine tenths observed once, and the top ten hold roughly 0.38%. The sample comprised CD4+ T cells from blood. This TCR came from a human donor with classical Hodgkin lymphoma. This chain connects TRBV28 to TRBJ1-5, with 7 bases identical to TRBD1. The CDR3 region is CASQRTGPFSNQPQHF. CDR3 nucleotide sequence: TGTGCCAGTCAACGGACAGGCCCATTTAGCAATCAGCCCCAGCATTTT.